These 11 T cell receptor delta chains share one sample of origin, sequenced in a study of Vδ1+ human thymocytes. Antigen specificity for these receptors is unknown. Study-wide results and limits: Highly polyclonal TRG and TRD repertoires with Gaussian CDR3 length distributions appeared in thymus.

RNA was extracted from the cells and then reverse transcribed. Multiplex PCR used pooled V-gene forward primers and a constant-region reverse primer to amplify CDR3s. TCRdb re-processed the multiplex PCR reads via CATT. The sample lists 45,000 to 60,000 delta-chain clones, around 16% occurring once. Sequencing was performed on Vdelta1+ gamma-delta thymocytes from the thymus. Subset given: FACS-sorted CD3+ TCRalphabeta- TCRVdelta1+ TCRVdelta2- thymocytes. The receptors derive from a girl younger than two who had congenital heart surgery.

By share, this clone ranks as medium-sized. Distinct nucleotide sequences in the sample also encode this CDR3. The chain employs TRAV29/DV5 and TRDJ1; unclear D gene. Germline V gene lookup returns CDR1 NSMFDY and CDR2 ISSIKDK. Trimming pared 1 base from V and 0 bases from J, leaving 10 bases between. This CDR3 contains 14 residues. The CDR3, as DNA: TGTGCAGCAAGCCCTCTACGGTACACCGATAAACTCATCTTT. Residues: CAASPLRYTDKLIF.

This clone was detected a few times. The V gene is TRDV1, the J gene TRDJ1; possibly TRDD3 for D (5 bases). In germline, CDR1 is TSWWSYY, CDR2 QGS. Deletions cut 5 bases from V and 0 bases from J, with 19 bases between. This CDR3 contains 17 residues. The CDR3 nucleotides are TGTGCTCTTGGGTGGTTACCGCGAACTGGCCACACCGATAAACTCATCTTT. Its translation is CALGWLPRTGHTDKLIF.

The J gene is TRDJ1, the V gene TRDV1, with 7 bases aligning to TRDD2. Per germline, CDR1 TSWWSYY and CDR2 QGS. The V and J ends lost 3 bases and 0 bases, in that order; junction bases with no gene match: 16. The CDR3 is 19 residues long. In nucleotides, the CDR3 is TGTGCTCTTGGGGAGTGTTTCCTACCCTCCTGCCTGTACACCGATAAACTCATCTTT. It encodes CALGECFLPSCLYTDKLIF.

Note on this clone: Other DNA sequences within the sample encode an identical CDR3. The rearrangement joins TRDV1 to TRDJ1; D is unclear. CDR1 is TSWWSYY, CDR2 QGS, per germline. The CDR3 runs 16 residues. The ends were cut back, 2 bases at V and 0 bases at J, with 13 bases in the middle. The CDR3 DNA sequence: TGTGCTCTTGGGGAAGGTAAGGGCGGGTACACCGATAAACTCATCTTT. Residues: CALGEGKGGYTDKLIF.

The V call is TRDV1, the J call TRDJ1, with 10 positions matching TRDD3. Germline V gene data show CDR1 as TSWWSYY and CDR2 as QGS. The CDR3 totals 20 residues. Unmatched junction bases numbered 25, after V lost 5 bases and J lost 7 bases. The CDR3: CALGPLNVILGDANNGKLIF. As DNA, the CDR3 is TGTGCTCTTGGGCCCTTGAACGTCATACTGGGGGATGCGAATAATGGTAAACTCATCTTT.

The table lists this clone with a few counts. V and J are TRDV1 and TRDJ1; no clear D. V was clipped by 2 bases and J by 0 bases, with 19 bases between them. This CDR3 comprises 18 residues. Germline V CDR1 and CDR2: TSWWSYY, QGS. CDR3 protein: CALGETPRSGQYTDKLIF. The DNA for the CDR3 is TGTGCTCTTGGGGAAACCCCGAGATCCGGCCAATACACCGATAAACTCATCTTT.

This clone was counted between two and nine times. The V and J genes are TRDV1 and TRDJ1; 8 bases line up with TRDD3. This CDR3 has 22 residues. Germline V gene data show CDR1 as TSWWSYY and CDR2 as QGS. With V trimmed by 1 base and J by 8 bases, 30 bases remained unmatched. CDR3 coding DNA: TGTGCTCTTGGGGAACCCCTACTGGGGGCCACTGCAGGGAGGTACATTTACCCCAAACTCATCTTT. Its translation: CALGEPLLGATAGRYIYPKLIF.

The chain has TRDV1 and TRDJ1; TRDD3 aligns across 10 bases. After removal of 4 bases from V and 0 bases from J, the junction contained 20 bases not matched to a gene. CDR3 length: 21 residues. Germline CDR1 TSWWSYY, CDR2 QGS. The CDR3 region has the DNA TGTGCTCTTGGGGGAGGCCTTCCTCAATTCACTGGGGGATTCTACACCGATAAACTCATCTTT. Translated: CALGGGLPQFTGGFYTDKLIF.

The V gene is TRDV1, the J gene TRDJ1; TRDD3 aligns across 11 bases. Germline V gene data show CDR1 as TSWWSYY and CDR2 as QGS. J gave up 0 bases and V 0 bases, and 9 bases lay outside the gene matches. This CDR3 region has 19 residues. In DNA, the CDR3 is TGTGCTCTTGGGGAACTCTTTCTGGGGGATACCCGGTACACCGATAAACTCATCTTT. It specifies CALGELFLGDTRYTDKLIF.

Of note for this clone: One end of the junction is discordant with germline, which a read error may explain. The chain recombines TRDV1 with TRDJ1, with D perhaps matching TRDD3 (5 bases). Germline CDR1 reads TSWWSYY; CDR2 reads QGS. The CDR3 sequence is 15 residues long. The chain's CDR3 is CALGEFGEWTDKLIF. The CDR3 nucleotides are TGTGCTCTCGGGGAATTCGGGGAATGGACCGATAAACTCATCTTT.

This chain joins TRDV1 and TRDJ1, with D perhaps TRDD2 (6 bases). This CDR3 has 16 amino acids. Germline V gene data show CDR1 as TSWWSYY and CDR2 as QGS. Trimming removed 0 bases from V and 4 bases from J, with 15 bases in between. CDR3 coding DNA: TGTGCTCTTGGGGAACTGATTATCCTCCTACGCGATAAACTCATCTTT. This codes for CALGELIILLRDKLIF.